This T cell receptor beta chain appears in the sequencing data of a study of CD8 T cells in ankylosing spondylitis. Study outcomes and limitations: In peripheral blood, disease-linked CD8+ clones occurred at relatively low frequencies. In ankylosing spondylitis blood, a motif of fewer than 10 highly homologous TCR beta variants appeared characteristic.

In TCRdb, the 5' RACE reads were re-called with MiXCR into one record per CDR3 protein. The sample has some 400,000 distinct CDR3 sequences, 20% to 25% seen once. As for this clonotype: Its target is unknown.

The CDR3 totals 18 residues. V dropped 6 bases and J dropped 6; count of bases not matched to a gene: 14. The origin of this receptor is a male donor with ankylosing spondylitis. Sequenced sample: blood, either unsorted or a sorted T cell fraction (not recorded which). The genes are TRBV12-3 or TRBV12-4 and TRBJ2-1, with TRBD2 matching over 13 bases. The chain's CDR3 is CASSDGLAGVGKSNEQFF. The CDR3 region has the DNA TGTGCCAGCAGCGACGGACTAGCGGGAGTTGGGAAAAGCAATGAGCAGTTCTTC.